This T cell receptor beta chain comes out of a study of T cells in Graves' hyperthyroidism and ophthalmopathy. Findings of the study overall: Researchers report that a 13 V-J model separated ophthalmopathy from stable hyperthyroidism. Researchers found most expanded thyroid clonotypes above 0.001 in blood as well.

The germline CDR1 and CDR2 sequences are SNHLY and FYNNEI. The CDR3 has 14 amino acids. About this clonotype itself: Antigen: not known. A much larger clone lies a single base off, so this may be a read error.

Using approximately 10 ml of fresh peripheral blood, PBMCs were prepared. Amplification of TCR beta CDR3 regions used RNA as the template. HTBI primers were employed in a first-round RT-PCR of the TCR CDR3. A single record per CDR3 protein comes from TCRdb applying MiXCR to the multiplex PCR reads. The data hold around 760,000 distinct CDR3 sequences, with 30% to 40% observed a single time. The receptor's source is a woman in her 40s with Graves' hyperthyroidism. The V and J genes are TRBV2 and TRBJ1-1, with D unclear. Sequenced: blood. CDR3 amino acids: CASSVTTRNTGAFF. The CDR3 coding sequence is TGTGCCAGCAGCGTGACAACCCGGAACACTGGAGCTTTCTTT.